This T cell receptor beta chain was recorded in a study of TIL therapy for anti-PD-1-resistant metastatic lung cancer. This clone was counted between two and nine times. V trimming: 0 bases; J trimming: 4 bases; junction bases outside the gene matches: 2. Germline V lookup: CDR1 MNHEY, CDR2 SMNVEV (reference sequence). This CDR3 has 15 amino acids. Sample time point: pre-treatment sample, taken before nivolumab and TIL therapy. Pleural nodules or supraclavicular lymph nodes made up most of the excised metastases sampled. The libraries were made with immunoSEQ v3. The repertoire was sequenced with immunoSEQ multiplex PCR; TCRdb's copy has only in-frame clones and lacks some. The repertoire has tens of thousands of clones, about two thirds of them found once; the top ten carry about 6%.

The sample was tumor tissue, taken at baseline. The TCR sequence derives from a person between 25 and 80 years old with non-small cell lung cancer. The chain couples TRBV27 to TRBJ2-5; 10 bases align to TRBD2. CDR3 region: CASSLSSGRGETQYF. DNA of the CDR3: TGTGCCAGCAGTTTATCGAGCGGGAGGGGAGAGACCCAGTACTTC.